This TCR beta chain was identified in a study of T cell responses to AZD1222 COVID-19 vaccine. The CDR3 sequence is 14 residues long. Trimming removed 2 bases from V and 4 bases from J, with 9 bases in between. CDR1 and CDR2 from the germline V gene are PRHDT and FYEKMQ (reference sequence). Profiled with immunoSEQ multiplex PCR; TCRdb holds only in-frame clones, not every one. The repertoire consists of 85,000 to 130,000 clones, with roughly 90% occurring once and the leading ten covering less than 6%. The chain couples TRBV13 to TRBJ1-3; D gene unclear. The source is an adult in good health. This material consisted of peripheral blood, taken on day 0 of AZD1222 vaccination. CDR3 loop: CASSLKGPGNTIYF. The CDR3 DNA follows: TGTGCCAGCAGCTTAAAAGGGCCAGGAAACACCATATATTTT.